This TCR beta chain was retrieved from a study of CD8 T cells in Susac syndrome. From germline, CDR1 is MNHEY and CDR2 SVGAGI. The CDR3 has 15 residues. The V and J ends lost 6 bases and 4 bases, in that order; junction bases with no gene match: 12. With random hexamers, 0.5 to 1 ug RNA was reverse transcribed. TCRdb independently ran MiXCR on the immunoSEQ multiplex PCR reads; one entry per CDR3 protein. The table has 150,000 to 200,000 distinct CDR3 sequences, around 95% seen once. This TCR derives from a human donor with multiple sclerosis. The V call is TRBV6-5, the J call TRBJ2-7; 7 bases agree with TRBD1. The sequencing sample was made of CD4+ T cells from PBMCs. CDR3 coding DNA: TGTGCCAGCAGGAACTTGGAACAGGGGAGTTACGAGCAGTACTTC. This sequence encodes CASRNLEQGSYEQYF.